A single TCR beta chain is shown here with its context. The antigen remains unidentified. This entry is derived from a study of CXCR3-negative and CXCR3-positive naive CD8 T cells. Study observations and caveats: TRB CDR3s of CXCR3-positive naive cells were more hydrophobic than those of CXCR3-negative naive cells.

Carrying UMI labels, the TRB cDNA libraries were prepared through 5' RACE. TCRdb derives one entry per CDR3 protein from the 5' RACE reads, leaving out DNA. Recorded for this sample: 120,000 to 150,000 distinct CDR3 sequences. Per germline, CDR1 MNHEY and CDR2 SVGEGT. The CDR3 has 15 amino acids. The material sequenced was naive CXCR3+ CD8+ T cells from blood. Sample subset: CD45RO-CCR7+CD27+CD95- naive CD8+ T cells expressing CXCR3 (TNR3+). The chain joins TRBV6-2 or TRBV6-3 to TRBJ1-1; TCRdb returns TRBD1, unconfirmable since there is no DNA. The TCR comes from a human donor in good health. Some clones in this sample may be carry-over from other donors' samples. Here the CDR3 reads CASSYTQPGTSEAFF.